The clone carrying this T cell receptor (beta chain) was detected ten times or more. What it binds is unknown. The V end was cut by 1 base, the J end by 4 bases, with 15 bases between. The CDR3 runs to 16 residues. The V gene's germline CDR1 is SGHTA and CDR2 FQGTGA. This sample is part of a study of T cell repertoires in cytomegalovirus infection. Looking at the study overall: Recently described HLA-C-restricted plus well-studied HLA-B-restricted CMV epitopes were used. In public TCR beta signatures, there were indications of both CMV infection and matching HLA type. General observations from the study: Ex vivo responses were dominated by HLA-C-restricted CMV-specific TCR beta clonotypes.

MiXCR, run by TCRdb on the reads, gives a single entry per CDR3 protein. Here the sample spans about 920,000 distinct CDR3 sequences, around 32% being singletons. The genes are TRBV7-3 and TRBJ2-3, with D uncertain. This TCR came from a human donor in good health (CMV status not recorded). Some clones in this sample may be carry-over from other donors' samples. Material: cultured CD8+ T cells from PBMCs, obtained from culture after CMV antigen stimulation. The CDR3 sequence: CASSLRGSRIADTQYF. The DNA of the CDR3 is TGTGCCAGCAGCTTAAGGGGATCGAGAATTGCAGATACGCAGTATTTT.